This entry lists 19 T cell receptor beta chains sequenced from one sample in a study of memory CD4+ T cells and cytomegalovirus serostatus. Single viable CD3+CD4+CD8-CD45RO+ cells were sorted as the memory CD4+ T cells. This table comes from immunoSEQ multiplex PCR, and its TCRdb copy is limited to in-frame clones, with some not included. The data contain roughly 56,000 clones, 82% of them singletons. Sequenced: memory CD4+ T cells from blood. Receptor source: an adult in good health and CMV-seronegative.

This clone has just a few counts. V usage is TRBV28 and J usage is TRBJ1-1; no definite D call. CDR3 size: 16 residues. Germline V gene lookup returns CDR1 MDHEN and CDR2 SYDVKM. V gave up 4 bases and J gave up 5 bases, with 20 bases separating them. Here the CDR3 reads CASSSLTRRAGTEAFF. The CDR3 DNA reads TGTGCCAGCAGTTCTTTAACCCGGCGGGCGGGGACTGAAGCTTTCTTT.

The CDR3 reads CASSQAQGVNEKLFF. Here the CDR3 DNA reads TGCGCCAGCAGCCAAGCTCAGGGCGTTAATGAAAAACTGTTTTTT. The chain carries TRBV4-3 and TRBJ1-4, with D perhaps matching TRBD1 (5 bases). V was clipped by 1 base and J by 4 bases, with 10 bases between them. CDR3 size: 15 residues. Germline assignment: CDR1 LGHNA and CDR2 YSLEER.

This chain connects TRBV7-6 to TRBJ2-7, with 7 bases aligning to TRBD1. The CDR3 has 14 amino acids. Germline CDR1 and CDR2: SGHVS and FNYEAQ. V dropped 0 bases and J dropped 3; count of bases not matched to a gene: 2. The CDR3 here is CASSLAGQDYEQYF. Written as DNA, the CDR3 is TGTGCCAGCAGCTTAGCTGGACAGGACTACGAGCAGTACTTC.

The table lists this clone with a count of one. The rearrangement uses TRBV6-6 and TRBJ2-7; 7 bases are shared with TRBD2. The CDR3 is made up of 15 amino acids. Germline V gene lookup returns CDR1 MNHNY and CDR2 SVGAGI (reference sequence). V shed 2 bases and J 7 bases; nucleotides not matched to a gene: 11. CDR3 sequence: CASSYQSSGPREQYF. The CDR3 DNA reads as TGTGCCAGCAGTTACCAGTCTAGCGGCCCGCGAGAGCAGTACTTC.

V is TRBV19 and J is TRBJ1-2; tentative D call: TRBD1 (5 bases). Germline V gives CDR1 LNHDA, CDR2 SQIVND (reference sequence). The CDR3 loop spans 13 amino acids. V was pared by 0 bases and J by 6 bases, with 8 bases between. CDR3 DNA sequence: TGTGCCAGTAGTATAGATGCGGGGGATGGCTACACCTTC. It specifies CASSIDAGDGYTF.

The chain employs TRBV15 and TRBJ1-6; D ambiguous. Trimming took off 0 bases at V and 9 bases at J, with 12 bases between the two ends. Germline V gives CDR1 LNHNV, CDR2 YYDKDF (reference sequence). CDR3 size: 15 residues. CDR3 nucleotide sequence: TGTGCCACCAGCAGAGATCCCGATTTTGGTTCACCCCTCCACTTT. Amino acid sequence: CATSRDPDFGSPLHF. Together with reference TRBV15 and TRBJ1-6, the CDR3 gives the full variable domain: DAMVIQNPRYQVTQFGKPVTLSCSQTLNHNVMYWYQQKSSQAPKLLFHYYDKDFNNEADTPDNFQSRRPNTSFCFLDIRSPGLGDTAMYLCATSRDPDFGSPLHFGNGTRLTVT.

CDR3 DNA: TGTGCCAGCAGCTTTCGATCGGCAGGGGACTACGAGCAGTACTTC. Translating gives CASSFRSAGDYEQYF. The chain recombines TRBV7-9 with TRBJ2-7; a possible D gene is TRBD1 (6 bases). The CDR3 runs 15 residues. Germline-derived CDR1 and CDR2 are SEHNR and FQNEAQ (reference sequence). V lost 3 bases and J 3 bases, leaving 15 bases between the germline ends.

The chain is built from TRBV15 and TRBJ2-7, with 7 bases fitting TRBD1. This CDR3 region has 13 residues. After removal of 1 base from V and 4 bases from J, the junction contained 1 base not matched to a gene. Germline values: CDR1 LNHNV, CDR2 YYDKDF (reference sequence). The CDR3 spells CATSRGDSYEQYF. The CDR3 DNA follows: TGTGCCACCAGCAGAGGGGACAGTTACGAGCAGTACTTC.

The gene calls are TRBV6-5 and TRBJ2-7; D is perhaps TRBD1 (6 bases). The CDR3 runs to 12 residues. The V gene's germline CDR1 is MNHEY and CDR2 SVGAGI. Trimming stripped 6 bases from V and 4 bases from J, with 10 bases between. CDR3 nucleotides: TGTGCCAGCAGCCCGACAGGATACGAGCAGTACTTC. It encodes CASSPTGYEQYF.

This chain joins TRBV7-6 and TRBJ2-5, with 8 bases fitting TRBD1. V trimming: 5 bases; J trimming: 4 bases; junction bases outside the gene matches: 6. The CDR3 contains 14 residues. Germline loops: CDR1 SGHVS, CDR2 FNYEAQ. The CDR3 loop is CASSRGQAGETQYF. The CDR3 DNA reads TGTGCCAGCAGCCGGGGACAGGCGGGAGAGACCCAGTACTTC.

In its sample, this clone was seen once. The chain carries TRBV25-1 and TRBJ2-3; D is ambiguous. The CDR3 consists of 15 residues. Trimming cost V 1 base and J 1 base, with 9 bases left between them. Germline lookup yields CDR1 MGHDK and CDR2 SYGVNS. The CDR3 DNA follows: TGTGCCAGCAGTGAATTAGCAGGCCGCACAGATACGCAGTATTTT. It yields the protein CASSELAGRTDTQYF. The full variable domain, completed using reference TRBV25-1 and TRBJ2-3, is EADIYQTPRYLVIGTGKKITLECSQTMGHDKMYWYQQDPGMELHLIHYSYGVNSTEKGDLSSESTVSRIRTEHFPLTLESARPSHTSQYLCASSELAGRTDTQYFGPGTRLTVL.

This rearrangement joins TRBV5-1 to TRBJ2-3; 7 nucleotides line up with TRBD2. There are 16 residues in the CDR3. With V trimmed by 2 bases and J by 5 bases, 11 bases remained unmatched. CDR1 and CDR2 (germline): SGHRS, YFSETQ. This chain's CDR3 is CASSFKAGQAVDTQYF. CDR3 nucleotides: TGCGCCAGCAGCTTCAAAGCGGGGCAGGCTGTAGATACGCAGTATTTT. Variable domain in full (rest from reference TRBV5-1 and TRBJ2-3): KAGVTQTPRYLIKTRGQQVTLSCSPISGHRSVSWYQQTPGQGLQFLFEYFSETQRNKGNFPGRFSGRQFSNSRSEMNVSTLELGDSALYLCASSFKAGQAVDTQYFGPGTRLTVL.

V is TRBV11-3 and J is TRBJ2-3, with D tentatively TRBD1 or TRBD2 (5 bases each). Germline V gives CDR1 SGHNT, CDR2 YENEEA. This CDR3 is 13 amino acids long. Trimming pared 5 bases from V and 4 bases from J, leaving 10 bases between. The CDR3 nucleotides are TGTGCCAGCAGCCTGGGACGAGCAGATACGCAGTATTTT. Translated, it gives CASSLGRADTQYF.

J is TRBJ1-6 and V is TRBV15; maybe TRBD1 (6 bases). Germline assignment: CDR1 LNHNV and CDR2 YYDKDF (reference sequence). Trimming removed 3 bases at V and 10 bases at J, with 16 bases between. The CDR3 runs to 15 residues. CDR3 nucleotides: TGTGCCACCAGCAGGGCCGGGGACAACTGGTCACCCCTCCACTTT. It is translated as CATSRAGDNWSPLHF.

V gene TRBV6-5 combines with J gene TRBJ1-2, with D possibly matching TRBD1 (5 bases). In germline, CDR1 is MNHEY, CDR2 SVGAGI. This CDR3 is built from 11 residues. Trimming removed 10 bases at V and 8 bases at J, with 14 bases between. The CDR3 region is CATGQGGGYTF. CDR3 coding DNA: TGTGCCACCGGACAAGGAGGAGGCTACACCTTC.

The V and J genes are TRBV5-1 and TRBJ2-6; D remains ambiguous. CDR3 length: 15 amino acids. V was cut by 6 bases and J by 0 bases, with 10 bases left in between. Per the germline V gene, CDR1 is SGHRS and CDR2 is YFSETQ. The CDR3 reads CASTLSTSGANVLTF. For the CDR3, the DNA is TGCGCCAGCACCTTAAGTACCTCTGGGGCCAACGTCCTGACTTTC.

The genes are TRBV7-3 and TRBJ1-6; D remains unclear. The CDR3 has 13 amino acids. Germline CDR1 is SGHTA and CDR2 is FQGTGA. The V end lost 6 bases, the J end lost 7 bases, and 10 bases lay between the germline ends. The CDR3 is CASRNVGNSPLHF. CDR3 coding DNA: TGTGCCAGCAGGAACGTCGGGAATTCACCCCTCCACTTT.

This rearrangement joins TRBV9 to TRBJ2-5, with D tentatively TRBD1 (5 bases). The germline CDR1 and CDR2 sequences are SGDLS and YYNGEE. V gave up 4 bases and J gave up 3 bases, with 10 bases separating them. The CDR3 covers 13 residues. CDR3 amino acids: CASSPLTEETQYF. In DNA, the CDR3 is TGTGCCAGCAGCCCTTTGACAGAAGAGACCCAGTACTTC.

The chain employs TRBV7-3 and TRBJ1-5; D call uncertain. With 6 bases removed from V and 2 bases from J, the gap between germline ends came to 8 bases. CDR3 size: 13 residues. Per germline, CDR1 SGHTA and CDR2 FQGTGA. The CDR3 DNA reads TGTGCCAGCAGTCCTCAGGGCAATCAGCCCCAGCATTTT. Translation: CASSPQGNQPQHF. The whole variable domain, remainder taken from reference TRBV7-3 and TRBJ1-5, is GAGVSQTPSNKVTEKGKYVELRCDPISGHTALYWYRQSLGQGPEFLIYFQGTGAADDSGLPNDRFFAVRPEGSVSTLKIQRTERGDSAVYLCASSPQGNQPQHFGDGTRLSIL.